A single sample is the source of the 6 T cell receptor beta chains below, sequenced in a study of blood T cells in healthy people across ages. A second PCR, run for about 7 to 12 cycles, used a sample-barcoded 5' primer plus a J-beta primer mix. TCRdb reanalysed the 5' RACE reads using MiXCR and keeps one entry per CDR3 protein. The sample carries roughly 680,000 distinct CDR3 sequences, 49% recorded once. The sequencing input was blood. Receptors originate from a woman aged 55-69 years in good health.

This chain uses TRBV7-9 with TRBJ1-1, with D perhaps TRBD1 (6 bases). Germline values: CDR1 SEHNR, CDR2 FQNEAQ (reference sequence). This CDR3 spans 14 amino acids. Trimming took off 3 bases at V and 5 bases at J, with 13 bases between the two ends. In DNA form, the CDR3 reads TGTGCCAGCAGCTTCCTGGGGGCAGAGACTGAAGCTTTCTTT. Translated: CASSFLGAETEAFF.

V usage is TRBV20-1 and J usage is TRBJ1-2; D not resolved. V was cut by 1 base and J by 12 bases, with 12 bases left in between. CDR3 length: 11 amino acids. CDR1 and CDR2 (germline): DFQATT, SNEGSKA (reference sequence). CDR3 loop: CSARARLFHTF. The CDR3 bases are TGCAGTGCTAGAGCTAGGTTATTCCACACCTTC.

The rearrangement uses TRBV5-4 and TRBJ2-3; 10 nucleotides agree with TRBD1. The CDR3 sequence is 16 residues long. Trimming took 2 bases from V and 2 from J; bases not matched to a gene: 5. The germline CDR1 and CDR2 sequences are SGHNT and YYREEE (reference sequence). The CDR3 nucleotides are TGTGCCAGCAGCTTATCAGGACAGGGGGTCACAGATACGCAGTATTTT. Protein: CASSLSGQGVTDTQYF.

V usage is TRBV28 and J usage is TRBJ2-5; D ambiguous. V dropped 5 bases and J dropped 2 bases, with 15 bases sitting between them. The CDR3 sequence is 15 residues long. Germline V gene lookup returns CDR1 MDHEN and CDR2 SYDVKM. This chain's CDR3 is CASSRRALRQETQYF. The DNA of the CDR3 is TGTGCCAGCAGTCGCCGGGCCCTTCGACAAGAGACCCAGTACTTC. The whole variable domain, remainder taken from reference TRBV28 and TRBJ2-5, is DVKVTQSSRYLVKRTGEKVFLECVQDMDHENMFWYRQDPGLGLRLIYFSYDVKMKEKGDIPEGYSVSREKKERFSLILESASTNQTSMYLCASSRRALRQETQYFGPGTRLLVL.

This clonotype turned up a few times. This chain uses TRBV29-1 with TRBJ1-2, with D maybe TRBD1 (5 bases). The CDR3 loop spans 14 amino acids. Trimming removed 3 bases from V and 5 bases from J, with 16 bases in between. Germline values: CDR1 SQVTM, CDR2 ANQGSEA. The CDR3 loop reads CSVDGTGGGYGYTF. CDR3 nucleotide sequence: TGCAGCGTTGACGGGACTGGGGGGGGATATGGCTACACCTTC.

The rearrangement uses TRBV20-1 and TRBJ2-5; 7 bases are a match to TRBD2. The CDR3 totals 12 residues. Unmatched junction bases numbered 13, after V lost 7 bases and J lost 11 bases. Germline-derived CDR1 and CDR2 are DFQATT and SNEGSKA (reference sequence). CDR3 protein: CSVRRGYNEQYF. The CDR3 DNA reads as TGCAGTGTCAGGCGGGGGTACAATGAGCAGTACTTC.